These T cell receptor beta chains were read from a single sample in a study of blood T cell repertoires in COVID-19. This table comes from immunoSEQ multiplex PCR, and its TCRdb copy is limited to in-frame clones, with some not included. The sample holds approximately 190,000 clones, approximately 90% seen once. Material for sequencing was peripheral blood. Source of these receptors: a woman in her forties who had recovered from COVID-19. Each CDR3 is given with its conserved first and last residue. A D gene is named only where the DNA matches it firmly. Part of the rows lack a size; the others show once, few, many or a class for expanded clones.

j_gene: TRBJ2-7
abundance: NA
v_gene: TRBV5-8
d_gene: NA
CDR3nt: TGTGCCAGCAGTTTCCTGGGACATCCCTCCTACGAGCAGTACTTC
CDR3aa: CASSFLGHPSYEQYF

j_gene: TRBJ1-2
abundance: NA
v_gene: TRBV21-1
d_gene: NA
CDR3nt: TGTGCCAGAAGAGGGGAGGGCGATGGCTACACCTTC
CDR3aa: CARRGEGDGYTF

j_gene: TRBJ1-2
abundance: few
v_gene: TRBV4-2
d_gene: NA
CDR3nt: TGTGCCAGCAGCCAAGATCTTGTGGGGGCTGACTATGGCTACACCTTC
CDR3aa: CASSQDLVGADYGYTF

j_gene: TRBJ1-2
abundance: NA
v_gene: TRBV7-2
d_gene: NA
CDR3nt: TGTGCCAGCAGCTCACAGGGTTGGTACTATGGCTACACCTTC
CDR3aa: CASSSQGWYYGYTF

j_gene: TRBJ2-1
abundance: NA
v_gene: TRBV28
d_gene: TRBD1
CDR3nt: TGTGCCAGCAGTTCGATAGGACAGGGCTACAATGAGCAGTTCTTC
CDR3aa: CASSSIGQGYNEQFF

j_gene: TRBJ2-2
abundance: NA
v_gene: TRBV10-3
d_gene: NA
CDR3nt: TGTGCCATCAGGGGGGACATCGCGAACACCGGGGAGCTGTTTTTT
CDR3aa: CAIRGDIANTGELFF

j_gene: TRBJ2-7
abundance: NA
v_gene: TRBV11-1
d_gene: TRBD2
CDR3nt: TGTGCCAGCAGTATCCAGACGGCGGGAGTGGGTTACGAGCAGTACTTC
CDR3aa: CASSIQTAGVGYEQYF

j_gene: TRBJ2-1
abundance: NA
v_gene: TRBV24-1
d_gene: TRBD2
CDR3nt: TGTGCCACCAGTGACCAAGGGCTAGCGGGAGTAAATGAGCAGTTCTTC
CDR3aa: CATSDQGLAGVNEQFF

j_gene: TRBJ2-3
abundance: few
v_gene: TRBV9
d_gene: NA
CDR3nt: TGTGCCAGCAGCGCGCAGGGGCTCTACACAGATACGCAGTATTTT
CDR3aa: CASSAQGLYTDTQYF

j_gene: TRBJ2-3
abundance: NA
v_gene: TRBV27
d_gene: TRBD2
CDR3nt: TGTGCCAGCAGTTTATACAGCGGGAGGGTCAATACGCAGTATTTT
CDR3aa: CASSLYSGRVNTQYF